This passage covers 13 T cell receptor beta chains from one sample sequenced in a study of beta chain features in type 1 diabetes. The entirety of the isolated RNA underwent reverse transcription, so expressed TCRB transcripts were sequenced. The repertoire was sequenced with immunoSEQ multiplex PCR; TCRdb's copy has only in-frame clones and lacks some. The sample has hundreds of thousands of clones, 30% seen once; the top ten hold roughly 0.06%. Sequencing input: naive CD4+ T cells from blood. These receptors all come from a man younger than 35 in good health.

This clone was observed a few times. The CDR3 DNA reads as TGTGCCAGCAGCCAAGCAGGGTACTACAATGAGCAGTTCTTC. It codes for CASSQAGYYNEQFF. J is TRBJ2-1 and V is TRBV14, with a weak D call TRBD1 (5 bases). This CDR3 contains 14 residues. From germline, CDR1 is SGHDN and CDR2 FVKESK. Trimming pared 1 base from V and 3 bases from J, leaving 7 bases between.

Points on this clone: Distinct nucleotide sequences in the sample also encode this CDR3. The chain links TRBV5-1 to TRBJ2-5, with D possibly called TRBD1 or TRBD2 (5 bases each). The CDR3 is made up of 13 amino acids. Germline loops: CDR1 SGHRS, CDR2 YFSETQ. V was cut by 4 bases and J by 2 bases, with 9 bases left in between. The CDR3, as DNA: TGCGCCAGCAGCCCGGGGCCACAAGAGACCCAGTACTTC. Encoded protein: CASSPGPQETQYF.

The chain is built from TRBV4-1 and TRBJ2-3; 9 nucleotides match TRBD2. V trimming: 1 base; J trimming: 1 base; junction bases outside the gene matches: 3. This CDR3 has 16 residues. The germline CDR1 and CDR2 sequences are MGHRA and YSYEKL. The DNA of the CDR3 is TGCGCCAGCAGCCAAGTCCCTAGCGGGGGCACAGATACGCAGTATTTT. It translates to CASSQVPSGGTDTQYF.

This clone occurred a few times. This chain connects TRBV18 to TRBJ2-7; 7 bases map to TRBD1. With V trimmed by 2 bases and J by 7 bases, 11 bases remained unmatched. Germline V lookup: CDR1 KGHSH, CDR2 LQKENI. The CDR3 totals 15 residues. DNA of the CDR3: TGTGCCAGCTCACCAACACGGGGAACAGGGGAAGAGCAGTACTTC. Amino acid sequence: CASSPTRGTGEEQYF.

The chain joins TRBV6-5 to TRBJ1-4; D gene unclear. V was shortened by 5 bases and J by 4 bases, with 11 bases between the two germline ends. This CDR3 contains 14 residues. Per the germline V gene, CDR1 is MNHEY and CDR2 is SVGAGI. The CDR3 sequence: CASSTPGLNEKLFF. The CDR3 DNA reads as TGTGCCAGCAGTACCCCGGGTCTTAATGAAAAACTGTTTTTT.

The chain carries TRBV6-6 and TRBJ2-5; D might be TRBD2 (6 bases). V lost 2 bases and J lost 5, with 9 bases in between. This CDR3 is built from 13 residues. The germline V gene encodes CDR1 MNHNY and CDR2 SVGAGI (reference sequence). CDR3 nucleotides: TGTGCCAGCAGTTACGCGGGGCGGGAGACCCAGTACTTC. Translation gives CASSYAGRETQYF.

V usage is TRBV30 and J usage is TRBJ1-1; 7 bases are shared with TRBD1. J was trimmed by 5 bases and V by 7 bases; bases with no gene match: 10. Germline V CDR1 and CDR2: GTSNPN, SVGIG (reference sequence). This CDR3 is built from 13 residues. CDR3 sequence (DNA): TGTGCCTCTCGCAGGGGGGGAGGGACTGAAGCTTTCTTT. Amino acids: CASRRGGGTEAFF.

This clone was detected only a few times. The CDR3 sequence: CASRGSGRGPETQYF. In DNA, the CDR3 is TGTGCCAGCCGAGGTAGCGGGAGGGGTCCCGAGACCCAGTACTTC. The chain has TRBV6-5 and TRBJ2-5; 11 bases map to TRBD2. This CDR3 comprises 15 residues. Unmatched junction bases numbered 10, after V lost 8 bases and J lost 5 bases. The germline gives CDR1 MNHEY, CDR2 SVGAGI.

This clone was recorded a few times. This chain uses TRBV30 with TRBJ1-1; 7 nucleotides agree with TRBD1. Trimming removed 7 bases from V and 0 bases from J; junction bases left unmatched: 5. Looked up from germline, CDR1 is GTSNPN and CDR2 is SVGIG (reference sequence). This CDR3 is 13 amino acids long. Here the CDR3 DNA reads TGTGCCTTCAACAGGGGAATGAACACTGAAGCTTTCTTT. This gives the protein CAFNRGMNTEAFF.

This clone has just a few counts. Germline is not matched at one junction end, which may reflect a read error. V usage is TRBV30 and J usage is TRBJ2-7, with 8 bases matching TRBD1. The V gene's germline CDR1 is GTSNPN and CDR2 SVGIG (reference sequence). The CDR3 is 11 residues long. CDR3 nucleotides: TGTGCCTGGGGGTTCCGGGACAGGTTTGACTTC. This encodes CAWGFRDRFDF.

This clone was observed a handful of times. V gene TRBV4-3 combines with J gene TRBJ2-1; 9 bases are shared with TRBD2. In germline, CDR1 is LGHNA, CDR2 YSLEER. The CDR3 runs 15 residues. V lost 6 bases, J lost 2 bases, and 5 bases stayed unmatched. CDR3 bases: TGCGCCAGCAGTTTTAGCGGGAGTCCCTACAATGAGCAGTTCTTC. Its translation: CASSFSGSPYNEQFF.

Only one count was recorded for this clone. V is TRBV21-1 and J is TRBJ2-1; the DNA was not used to check the table's D call, TRBD2. TRBV21-1 counts as a pseudogene. The CDR3 spans 15 residues. The CDR3 here is CASSKGEGFYNEQFF. DNA for the CDR3: TGTGCCAGCAGCAAAGGGGAGGGCTTTTACAATGAGCAGTTCTTC.

For this clone: This same CDR3 is encoded by further DNA sequences in the sample. The V gene is TRBV7-9, the J gene TRBJ2-5, with D perhaps given as TRBD1 or TRBD2 (6 bases each). Germline V gives CDR1 SEHNR, CDR2 FQNEAQ (reference sequence). The ends were cut back, 4 bases at V and 4 bases at J, with 19 bases in the middle. The CDR3 sequence is 16 residues long. The DNA of the CDR3 is TGTGCCAGCAGCTCACCGGGCGGTGGAGGGGGAGAGACCCAGTACTTC. Translation gives CASSSPGGGGGETQYF.